One sample yielded the 6 T cell receptor beta chains listed below, sequenced in a study of cytomegalovirus exposure and HLA in healthy donors. The table came from immunoSEQ multiplex PCR; TCRdb's copy has only in-frame clones and leaves some out. The top ten clones hold 1.5% to 2.5% of a sample with about 200,000 clones, roughly 91% of them seen once. Source material: PBMCs. These receptors came from a woman in her late teens or twenties in good health and CMV-seropositive.

The rearrangement joins TRBV19 to TRBJ1-1, with 10 bases identical to TRBD1. The germline gives CDR1 LNHDA, CDR2 SQIVND (reference sequence). CDR3 size: 17 residues. The ends lost 1 base at V and 1 base at J; junction bases unmatched: 6. For the CDR3, the DNA is TGTGCCAGTAGTATAGCGACAGGGGGCTTCTGGAACACTGAAGCTTTCTTT. It specifies CASSIATGGFWNTEAFF.

V gene TRBV14 combines with J gene TRBJ2-1; a weak D match, TRBD1 (6 bases). In germline, CDR1 is SGHDN, CDR2 FVKESK. CDR3 length equals 15 residues. Trimming stripped 1 base from V and 2 bases from J, with 9 bases between. The CDR3 sequence is CASSQGQGPYNEQFF. The CDR3 nucleotides read TGTGCCAGCAGCCAAGGGCAGGGGCCCTACAATGAGCAGTTCTTC.

This clone was detected a few times. V usage is TRBV5-1 and J usage is TRBJ2-7; D remains ambiguous. Germline values: CDR1 SGHRS, CDR2 YFSETQ. The CDR3 spans 12 residues. Deletions cut 5 bases from V and 0 bases from J, with 6 bases between. CDR3: CASSAYSYEQYF. The CDR3, as DNA: TGCGCCAGCAGTGCGTACTCCTACGAGCAGTACTTC.

This chain links TRBV7-3 with TRBJ2-1; D unclear. The CDR3 length is 12 residues. V lost 5 bases and J lost 9, with 11 bases in between. CDR1 and CDR2 from the germline V gene are SGHTA and FQGTGA. The DNA of the CDR3 is TGTGCCAGCAGCAGTGGAGCACCTGAGCAGTTCTTC. Encoded protein: CASSSGAPEQFF.

The chain has TRBV29-1 and TRBJ2-5; tentatively, D is TRBD1 (5 bases). This CDR3 region has 14 residues. In germline, CDR1 is SQVTM, CDR2 ANQGSEA. The germline V and J ends were trimmed by 4 bases and 2 bases, with 14 bases remaining between them. The CDR3 DNA is TGCAGCGTTGGGGATCCACAGGTACAAGAGACCCAGTACTTC. It encodes CSVGDPQVQETQYF.

With regard to this clone: Other nucleotide sequences in the sample specify the same CDR3. The V call is TRBV7-3, the J call TRBJ2-2, with 10 bases lining up with TRBD1. Germline loops: CDR1 SGHTA, CDR2 FQGTGA. The CDR3 totals 15 residues. Trimming took 5 bases from V and 3 from J; bases not matched to a gene: 3. The DNA of the CDR3 is TGTGCCAGCAGCCTCGGACAGGGGGACACCGGGGAGCTGTTTTTT. Its protein product is CASSLGQGDTGELFF.